This record covers a single T cell receptor beta chain. These data are taken from a study of blood T cell repertoires in COVID-19. Study in general: Researchers got acute and convalescent COVID-19 samples from the United States, Italy and Spain. The cDNA or gDNA used as material had been derived from T cells, B-cell-depleted T cells, or PBMCs.

Study processing details: Estimates of nucleated cell counts were drawn from the amplification of reference gene primers. Some clones are missing from TCRdb's copy, which holds only in-frame ones; the method was immunoSEQ multiplex PCR. The V and J calls and the clone size are those of that table, but D and trimming were determined from the DNA. The sample lists 97,000 or so clones, around nine tenths occurring once. Sequencing was carried out using peripheral blood. This clonotype originated in a man in his 60s with acute or convalescent COVID-19.

The CDR3 reads CASSLGDRATQETQYF. For the CDR3, the DNA is TGCGCCAGCAGCTTGGGGGACAGGGCTACACAAGAGACCCAGTACTTC. This chain connects TRBV5-1 to TRBJ2-5; 9 bases align to TRBD1. The CDR3 contains 16 residues. V lost 0 bases and J lost 2; bases outside the gene matches: 5. Germline lookup yields CDR1 SGHRS and CDR2 YFSETQ. The entire variable domain, with the rest obtained from reference TRBV5-1 and TRBJ2-5, is as follows: KAGVTQTPRYLIKTRGQQVTLSCSPISGHRSVSWYQQTPGQGLQFLFEYFSETQRNKGNFPGRFSGRQFSNSRSEMNVSTLELGDSALYLCASSLGDRATQETQYFGPGTRLLVL.